This paragraph covers one TCR beta chain sequence. Antigen unknown. The V gene's germline CDR1 is KGHSH and CDR2 LQKENI. This CDR3 has 13 residues. Trimming took 1 base from V and 4 from J, leaving 7 bases between them. This specimen comes from a study of cytomegalovirus exposure and HLA in healthy donors. Study in general: Most donors, roughly 84% of roughly 400 genotyped, fell in the Caucasian-associated ancestry cluster. Study-wide results and limits: Among the sequence variants, a highly shared cluster was likely an artifact of sequencing. The authors later linked a missense DCLRE1C variant to TCR beta V- and J-gene trimming.

A multiplex PCR was run with 60 Vbeta primers and 13 Jbeta primers. The table came from immunoSEQ multiplex PCR; TCRdb's copy has only in-frame clones and leaves some out. The repertoire consists of 130,000 to 150,000 clones, with 70% to 80% occurring once and the leading ten covering around 3%. At sampling all donors were nominally healthy, likely with unrecorded immune exposures. The specimen sequenced was PBMCs. The receptor's source is a female donor in good health and CMV-seronegative. V gene TRBV18 combines with J gene TRBJ2-5, with D maybe TRBD2 (6 bases). The CDR3 DNA reads as TGTGCCAGCTCACCACGGGGAGGAGAGACCCAGTACTTC. Its protein is CASSPRGGETQYF.